These T cell receptor beta chains were read from a single sample in a study of coeliac disease. Clones were read by immunoSEQ multiplex PCR, and TCRdb kept only the in-frame ones, dropping some. The table lists 2,500 to 3,500 clones, approximately 71% of them singletons. The sample comprised lymphocytes from the gut lamina propria. The receptors derive from an older man without celiac disease. The CDR3 runs from the conserved cysteine through the conserved F or W. The order of the fields is CDR3 DNA, CDR3 protein, D gene, J gene, V gene, clone size. The D gene is left open where the match is weak. The size entry is marked missing in some rows and otherwise reads once, few, many or a size class.

TGTGCCAGTACCAATTCAGGGGGCAAGGGGGAGCTGTTTTTT | CASTNSGGKGELFF | TRBD1 | TRBJ2-2 | TRBV19 | .
TGTGCCAGCAGCTTAGGCGGAATTCGCGGGGAGCTGTTTTTT | CASSLGGIRGELFF | . | TRBJ2-2 | TRBV7-3 | once
TGTGCTAGTGAGAGATATAGCGGGAGCGCCCACAATGAGCAGTTCTTC | CASERYSGSAHNEQFF | TRBD2 | TRBJ2-1 | TRBV12-5 | .
TGTGCCAGCAGATCAGGGGTTAGCTCTGGAAACACCATATATTTT | CASRSGVSSGNTIYF | . | TRBJ1-3 | TRBV6-5 | .
TGCAGTGCTAGTCTAGCATACGAGCAGTACTTC | CSASLAYEQYF | . | TRBJ2-7 | TRBV20-1 | few
TGTGCCAGCAGTTCCTACAGCCCGAACACTGAAGCTTTCTTT | CASSSYSPNTEAFF | . | TRBJ1-1 | TRBV6-5 | .
TGTGCCAGCAGCCCCGGGACAGGGGCCTACGAGCAGTACTTC | CASSPGTGAYEQYF | TRBD1 | TRBJ2-7 | TRBV11-2 | .
TGTGCCAGCAGCGTAGGAGCGGGGGGGACGTCTAGCACAGATACGCAGTATTTT | CASSVGAGGTSSTDTQYF | TRBD2 | TRBJ2-3 | TRBV9 | .
TGTGCCAGCGGTTTTTTCTATAATGAAAAACTGTTTTTT | CASGFFYNEKLFF | . | TRBJ1-4 | TRBV27 | .
TGTGCCAGCAGCTTAGAGGGACTCGCCCAAGAGACCCAGTACTTC | CASSLEGLAQETQYF | . | TRBJ2-5 | TRBV7-2 | .
TGCGCCAGCAGCTCCACCGGGACTACCCTTTCCGGGGAGCTGTTTTTT | CASSSTGTTLSGELFF | TRBD2 | TRBJ2-2 | TRBV5-1 | .
TGTGCCAGCAGCCTCGGGAACGGTGGAGCTTTCTTT | CASSLGNGGAFF | . | TRBJ1-1 | TRBV7-2 | .
TGTGCCAGCAGCTTGGCCGGGAGGACGTACAATGAGCAGTTCTTC | CASSLAGRTYNEQFF | TRBD2 | TRBJ2-1 | TRBV5-4 | .
TGCGCCAGCAGCCAATCGGAATTGCTGGAGGTTACCAATGAGCAGTTCTTC | CASSQSELLEVTNEQFF | . | TRBJ2-1 | TRBV4-1 | .
TGTGCCAGCAGCGTGATAAGAAGGACTAGCGGGAGAGTCGCCTACGAGCAGTACTTC | CASSVIRRTSGRVAYEQYF | TRBD2 | TRBJ2-7 | TRBV9 | .
TGTGCCAGCTCACCATCCGGACAGGGAGACTATGGCTACACCTTC | CASSPSGQGDYGYTF | TRBD1 | TRBJ1-2 | TRBV18 | .
TGTGCCAGCACCCCAGATACCGGGACTAGAAGCTACGAGCAGTACTTC | CASTPDTGTRSYEQYF | TRBD2 | TRBJ2-7 | TRBV7-9 | .
TGTGCCTGGAGTGTACTTGAGACCCAGTACTTC | CAWSVLETQYF | . | TRBJ2-5 | TRBV30 | .
TGTGCCAGCAGCTTGGGCGGTAGCGGGGGGTACAATGAGCAGTTCTTC | CASSLGGSGGYNEQFF | TRBD2 | TRBJ2-1 | TRBV5-4 | .
TGTGCCAGCAGTGCGGGGACAGGGGGCGCGTATGAAGCTTTCTTT | CASSAGTGGAYEAFF | TRBD1 | TRBJ1-1 | TRBV27 | .